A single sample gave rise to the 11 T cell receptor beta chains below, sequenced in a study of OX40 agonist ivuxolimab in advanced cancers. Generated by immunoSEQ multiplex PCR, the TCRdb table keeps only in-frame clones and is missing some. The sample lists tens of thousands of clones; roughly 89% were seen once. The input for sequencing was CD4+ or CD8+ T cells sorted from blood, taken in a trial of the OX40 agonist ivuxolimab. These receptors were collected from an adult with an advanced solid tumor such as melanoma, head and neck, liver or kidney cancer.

CDR3 region: CASTPQGKTYEQYF. CDR3 nucleotide sequence: TGTGCCAGCACCCCGCAGGGGAAGACCTACGAGCAGTACTTC. The chain carries TRBV6-5 and TRBJ2-7; TRBD1 is a possible D gene (6 bases). In germline, CDR1 is MNHEY, CDR2 SVGAGI. The germline V and J ends were trimmed by 7 bases and 2 bases, with 15 bases remaining between them. This CDR3 is built from 14 residues.

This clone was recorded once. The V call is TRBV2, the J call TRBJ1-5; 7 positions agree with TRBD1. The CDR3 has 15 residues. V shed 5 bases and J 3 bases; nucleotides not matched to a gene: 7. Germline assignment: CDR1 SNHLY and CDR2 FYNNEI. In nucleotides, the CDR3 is TGTGCCAGCAGTCCTACCGGGACAGCCAATCAGCCCCAGCATTTT. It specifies CASSPTGTANQPQHF. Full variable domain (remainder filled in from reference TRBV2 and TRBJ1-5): EPEVTQTPSHQVTQMGQEVILRCVPISNHLYFYWYRQILGQKVEFLVSFYNNEISEKSEIFDDQFSVERPDGSNFTLKIRSTKLEDSAMYFCASSPTGTANQPQHFGDGTRLSIL.

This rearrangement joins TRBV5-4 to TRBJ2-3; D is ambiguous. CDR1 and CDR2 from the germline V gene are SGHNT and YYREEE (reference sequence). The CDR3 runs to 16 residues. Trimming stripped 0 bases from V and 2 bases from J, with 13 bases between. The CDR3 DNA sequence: TGTGCCAGCAGCTTGGTAATAGGTGGGAACACAGATACGCAGTATTTT. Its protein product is CASSLVIGGNTDTQYF. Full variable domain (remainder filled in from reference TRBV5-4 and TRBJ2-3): ETGVTQSPTHLIKTRGQQVTLRCSSQSGHNTVSWYQQALGQGPQFIFQYYREEENGRGNFPPRFSGLQFPNYSSELNVNALELDDSALYLCASSLVIGGNTDTQYFGPGTRLTVL.

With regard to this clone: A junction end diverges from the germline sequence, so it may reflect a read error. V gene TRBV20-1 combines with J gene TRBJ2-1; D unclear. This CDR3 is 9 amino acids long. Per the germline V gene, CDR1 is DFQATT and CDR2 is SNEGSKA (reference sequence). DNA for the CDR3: TGCAGTGCTGGAGAAGGGCAGTTCTTC. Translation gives CSAGEGQFF.

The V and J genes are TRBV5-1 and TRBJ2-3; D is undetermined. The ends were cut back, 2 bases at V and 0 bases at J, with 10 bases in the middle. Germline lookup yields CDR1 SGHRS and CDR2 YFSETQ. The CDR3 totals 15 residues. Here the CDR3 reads CASSFRESSTDTQYF. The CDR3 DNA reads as TGCGCCAGCAGCTTTAGGGAATCTAGCACAGATACGCAGTATTTT.

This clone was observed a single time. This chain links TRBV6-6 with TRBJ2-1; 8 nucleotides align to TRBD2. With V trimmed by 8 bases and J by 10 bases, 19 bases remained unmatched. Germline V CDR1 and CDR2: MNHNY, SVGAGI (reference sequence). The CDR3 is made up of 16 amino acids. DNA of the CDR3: TGTGCCAGCTGGATACCCGGGACTAGGGGGGGGAAGGAGCAGTTCTTC. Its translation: CASWIPGTRGGKEQFF.

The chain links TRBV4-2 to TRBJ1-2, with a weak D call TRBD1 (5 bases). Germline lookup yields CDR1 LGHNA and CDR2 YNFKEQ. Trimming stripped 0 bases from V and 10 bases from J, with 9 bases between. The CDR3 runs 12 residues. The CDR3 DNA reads TGTGCCAGCAGCCAAGATAACAGGTACTACACCTTC. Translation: CASSQDNRYYTF.

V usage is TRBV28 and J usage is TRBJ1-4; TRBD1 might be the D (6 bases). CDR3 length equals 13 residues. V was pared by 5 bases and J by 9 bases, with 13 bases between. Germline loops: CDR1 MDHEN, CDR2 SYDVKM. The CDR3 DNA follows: TGTGCCAGCAGTGACCGGGACACCCAAAAACTGTTTTTT. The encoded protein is CASSDRDTQKLFF.

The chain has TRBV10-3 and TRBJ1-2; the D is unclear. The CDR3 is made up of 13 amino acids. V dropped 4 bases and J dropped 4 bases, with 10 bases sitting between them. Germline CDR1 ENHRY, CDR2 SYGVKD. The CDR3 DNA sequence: TGTGCCATCAGTGCGGGAGCGGGCTATGGCTACACCTTC. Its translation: CAISAGAGYGYTF.

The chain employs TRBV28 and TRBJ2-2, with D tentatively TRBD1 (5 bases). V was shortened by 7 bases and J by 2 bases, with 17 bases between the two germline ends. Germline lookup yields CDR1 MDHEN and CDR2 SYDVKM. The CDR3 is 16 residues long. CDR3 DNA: TGTGCCAGCAATTCATGGGGCTATCCAAACACCGGGGAGCTGTTTTTT. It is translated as CASNSWGYPNTGELFF.

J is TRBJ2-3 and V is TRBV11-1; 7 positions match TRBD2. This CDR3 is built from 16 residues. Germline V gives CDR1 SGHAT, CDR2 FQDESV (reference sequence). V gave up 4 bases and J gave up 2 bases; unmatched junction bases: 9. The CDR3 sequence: CASSSPPGRTTDTQYF. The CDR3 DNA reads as TGTGCCAGCAGCTCCCCTCCCGGGAGGACCACAGATACGCAGTATTTT.